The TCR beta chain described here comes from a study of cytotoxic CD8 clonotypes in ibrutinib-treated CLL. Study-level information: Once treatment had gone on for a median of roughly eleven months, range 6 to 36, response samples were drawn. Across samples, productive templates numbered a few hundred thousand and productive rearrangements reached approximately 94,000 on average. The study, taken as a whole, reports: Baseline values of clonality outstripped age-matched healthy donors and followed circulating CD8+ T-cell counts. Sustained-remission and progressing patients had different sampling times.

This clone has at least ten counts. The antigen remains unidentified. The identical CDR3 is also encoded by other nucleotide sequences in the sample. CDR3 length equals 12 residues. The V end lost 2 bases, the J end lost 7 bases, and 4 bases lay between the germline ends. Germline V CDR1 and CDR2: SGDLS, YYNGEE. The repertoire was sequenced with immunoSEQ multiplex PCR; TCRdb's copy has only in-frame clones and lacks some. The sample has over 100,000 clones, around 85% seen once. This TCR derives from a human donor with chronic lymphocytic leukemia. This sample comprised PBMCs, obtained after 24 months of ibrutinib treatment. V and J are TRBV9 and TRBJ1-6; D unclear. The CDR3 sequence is CASSVENSPLHF. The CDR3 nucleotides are TGTGCCAGCAGCGTGGAGAATTCACCCCTCCACTTT.